This paragraph covers one T cell receptor beta chain sequence. The target antigen is unknown. This entry belongs to a study of multiple sclerosis patients with progressive multifocal leukoencephalopathy. Time point meaning: approximately 12 months of natalizumab therapy. The study, taken as a whole, reports: Whether JC virus or general immunocompromise explains the findings remained unclear. Most PML patients had lower entropy, suggesting less diverse TRB repertoires.

With 2 bases removed from V and 5 bases from J, the gap between germline ends came to 15 bases. Germline CDR1 reads KGHSH; CDR2 reads LQKENI. The CDR3 is made up of 16 amino acids. TCRdb's copy holds only in-frame clones and misses some; the assay was immunoSEQ multiplex PCR. The sample includes about 25,000 clones, around 93% seen only once; the top ten take 2% to 2.5%. The specimen was PBMCs, collected from a patient treated with natalizumab. The rearrangement joins TRBV18 to TRBJ2-2, with D hard to call. The receptor was isolated from a man between 25 and 39 years old with multiple sclerosis. The CDR3 here is CASSPLVAWQTGELFF. The CDR3 DNA sequence: TGTGCCAGCTCACCATTAGTAGCCTGGCAAACCGGGGAGCTGTTTTTT.